The 8 T cell receptor beta chains presented below share a single source sample, sequenced in a study of blood T cell repertoires in COVID-19. Only in-frame clones appear in the TCRdb table, and some are missing; sequencing was by immunoSEQ multiplex PCR. The sample holds around 80,000 clones, 82% seen once. The sequenced sample was peripheral blood. The source of these receptors is a man aged 55 to 70 with acute or convalescent COVID-19.

This chain uses TRBV6-2 or TRBV6-3 with TRBJ2-1; the D is unclear. The CDR3 length is 17 residues. Trimming took 6 bases from V and 4 from J, leaving 22 bases between them. Per germline, CDR1 MNHEY and CDR2 SVGEGT. Here the CDR3 DNA reads TGTGCCAGCAGCACCCCCAGTCCCCAAGGAGTTTACAATGAGCAGTTCTTC. Protein product: CASSTPSPQGVYNEQFF.

The chain employs TRBV20-1 and TRBJ1-2; D gene unclear. With 6 bases removed from V and 3 bases from J, the gap between germline ends came to 5 bases. From germline, CDR1 is DFQATT and CDR2 SNEGSKA (reference sequence). The CDR3 length is 10 residues. The CDR3 protein is CSATYYGYTF. CDR3 nucleotide sequence: TGCAGTGCCACTTACTATGGCTACACCTTC.

V usage is TRBV9 and J usage is TRBJ1-1; D ambiguous. The CDR3 loop spans 14 amino acids. V was cut by 3 bases and J by 5 bases, with 14 bases left in between. Looked up from germline, CDR1 is SGDLS and CDR2 is YYNGEE. The CDR3 nucleotides are TGTGCCAGCAGCGGACTAACAGAGTGGACTGAAGCTTTCTTT. Its protein is CASSGLTEWTEAFF.

This chain links TRBV27 with TRBJ2-3; TRBD2 agrees at 15 bases. Per the germline V gene, CDR1 is MNHEY and CDR2 is SMNVEV (reference sequence). This CDR3 comprises 17 residues. J gave up 2 bases and V 7 bases, and 7 bases lay outside the gene matches. CDR3 DNA: TGTGCCAGCACCCGGACTAGCGGGAGGGCCAACACAGATACGCAGTATTTT. It codes for CASTRTSGRANTDTQYF.

This clone was recorded a few times. The genes are TRBV2 and TRBJ1-6; tentatively, D is TRBD1 (6 bases). CDR1 is SNHLY, CDR2 FYNNEI, per germline. The V and J ends lost 7 bases and 8 bases respectively, with 15 bases between them. This CDR3 is built from 14 residues. In DNA, the CDR3 is TGTGCCAGCAAGCCAGGGGTGAAGGATTCACCCCTCCACTTT. Translated, it gives CASKPGVKDSPLHF.

The chain has TRBV3-1 (or the pseudogene TRBV3-2) and TRBJ1-1, with 9 bases identical to TRBD1. Losses at the gene ends were 4 bases for V and 4 bases for J; bases not matched to a gene: 4. CDR1 LGHDT and CDR2 YNNKEL come from the germline V gene (reference sequence). The CDR3 totals 14 residues. The CDR3 protein is CASSLQGAGTEAFF. The CDR3 coding sequence is TGTGCCAGCAGCCTACAGGGGGCTGGCACTGAAGCTTTCTTT.

The gene calls are TRBV12-3 or TRBV12-4 and TRBJ2-3; no reliable D call. V lost 8 bases and J 6 bases, leaving 6 bases between the germline ends. The CDR3 runs 10 residues. The CDR3 coding sequence is TGTGCCAGCCTCTCCGATACGCAGTATTTT. This translates into CASLSDTQYF.

This chain joins TRBV9 and TRBJ2-2; TRBD2 matches 10 bases. The CDR3 is 17 amino acids. In germline, CDR1 is SGDLS, CDR2 YYNGEE. V lost 4 bases to trimming and J lost 3 bases; unmatched junction nucleotides: 9. The CDR3 loop reads CASSIKPGTSDTGELFF. The CDR3 bases are TGTGCCAGCAGCATCAAACCCGGGACTAGCGACACCGGGGAGCTGTTTTTT.